This T cell receptor (beta chain) was retrieved from a study of cytomegalovirus exposure and HLA in healthy donors. The PCR made use of 60 Vbeta and 13 Jbeta primers. The data were produced by immunoSEQ multiplex PCR, yet TCRdb's version contains in-frame clones alone and is incomplete. The sample consists of about 190,000 clones, 65% to 85% of them appearing once. This CDR3 spans 13 amino acids. The V gene's germline CDR1 is KGHSH and CDR2 LQKENI. The V end was cut by 6 bases, the J end by 5 bases, with 13 bases between. The count of this clone is one. This chain uses TRBV18 with TRBJ1-1; possibly TRBD1 for D (5 bases). The sample consisted of PBMCs. The TCR was taken from a man aged 35-49 years in good health and CMV-seropositive. CDR3 bases: TGTGCCAGCTCCCTTGGGGGGGGGACTGAAGCTTTCTTT. It codes for CASSLGGGTEAFF. Variable domain in full (rest from reference TRBV18 and TRBJ1-1): NAGVMQNPRHLVRRRGQEARLRCSPMKGHSHVYWYRQLPEEGLKFMVYLQKENIIDESGMPKERFSAEFPKEGPSILRIQQVVRGDSAAYFCASSLGGGTEAFFGQGTRLTVV.